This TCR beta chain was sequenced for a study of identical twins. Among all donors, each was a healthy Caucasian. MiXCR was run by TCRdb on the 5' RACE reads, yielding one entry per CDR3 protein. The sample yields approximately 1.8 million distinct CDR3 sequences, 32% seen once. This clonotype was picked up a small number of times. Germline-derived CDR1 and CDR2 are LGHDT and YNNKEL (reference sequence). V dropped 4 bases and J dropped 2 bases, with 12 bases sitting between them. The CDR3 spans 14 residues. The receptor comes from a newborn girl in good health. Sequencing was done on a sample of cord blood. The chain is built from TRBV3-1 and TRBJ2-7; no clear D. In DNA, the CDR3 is TGTGCCAGCAGCCCCGGTAGCTGGCCCTACGAGCAGTACTTC. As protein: CASSPGSWPYEQYF.